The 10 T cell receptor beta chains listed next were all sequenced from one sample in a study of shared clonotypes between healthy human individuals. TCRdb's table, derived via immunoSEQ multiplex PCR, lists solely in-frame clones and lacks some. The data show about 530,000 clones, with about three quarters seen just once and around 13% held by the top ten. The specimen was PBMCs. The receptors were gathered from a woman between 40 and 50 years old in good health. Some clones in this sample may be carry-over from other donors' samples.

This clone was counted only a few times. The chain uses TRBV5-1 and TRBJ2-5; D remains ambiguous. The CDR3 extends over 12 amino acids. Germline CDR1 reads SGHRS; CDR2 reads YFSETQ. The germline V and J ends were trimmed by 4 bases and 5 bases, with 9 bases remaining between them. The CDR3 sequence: CASSRDGETQYF. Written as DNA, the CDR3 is TGCGCCAGCAGCCGAGATGGGGAGACCCAGTACTTC.

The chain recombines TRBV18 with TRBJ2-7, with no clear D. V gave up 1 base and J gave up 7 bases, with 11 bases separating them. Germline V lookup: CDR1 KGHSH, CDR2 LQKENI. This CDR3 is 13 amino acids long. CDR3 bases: TGTGCCAGCTCACCACTGGCAACGAGGGAGCAGTACTTC. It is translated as CASSPLATREQYF.

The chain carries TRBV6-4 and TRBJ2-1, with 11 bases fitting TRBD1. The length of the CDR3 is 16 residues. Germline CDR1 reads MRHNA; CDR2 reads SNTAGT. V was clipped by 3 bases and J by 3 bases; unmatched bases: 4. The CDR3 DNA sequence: TGTGCCAGCAGTGAAGCGGGGACAGGGGGCTACAATGAGCAGTTCTTC. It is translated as CASSEAGTGGYNEQFF.

This CDR3 reads CASTMTGFSNQPQHF. The DNA of the CDR3 is TGTGCCAGTACCATGACAGGTTTTAGCAATCAGCCCCAGCATTTT. This chain connects TRBV19 to TRBJ1-5; tentatively, D is TRBD1 (6 bases). This CDR3 has 15 amino acids. Germline CDR1 is LNHDA and CDR2 is SQIVND (reference sequence). The ends were cut back, 7 bases at V and 0 bases at J, with 13 bases in the middle.

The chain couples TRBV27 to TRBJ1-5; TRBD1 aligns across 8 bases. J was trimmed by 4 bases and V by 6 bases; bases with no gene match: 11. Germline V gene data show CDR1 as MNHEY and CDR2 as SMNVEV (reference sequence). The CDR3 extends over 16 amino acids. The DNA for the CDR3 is TGTGCCAGCAGCCGTGGACAGGGCGAACCTAATCAGCCCCAGCATTTT. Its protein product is CASSRGQGEPNQPQHF.

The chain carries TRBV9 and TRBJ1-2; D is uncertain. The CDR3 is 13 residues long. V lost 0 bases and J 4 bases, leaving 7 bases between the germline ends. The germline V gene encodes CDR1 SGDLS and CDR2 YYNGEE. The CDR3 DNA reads TGTGCCAGCAGCGTAGACGGACTCTATGGCTACACCTTC. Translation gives CASSVDGLYGYTF.

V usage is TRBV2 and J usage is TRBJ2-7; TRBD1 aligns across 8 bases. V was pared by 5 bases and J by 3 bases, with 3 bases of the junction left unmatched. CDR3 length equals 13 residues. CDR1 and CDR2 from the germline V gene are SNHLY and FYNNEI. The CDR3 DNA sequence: TGTGCCAGCAGTAAGGGACAGGACTACGAGCAGTACTTC. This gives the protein CASSKGQDYEQYF.

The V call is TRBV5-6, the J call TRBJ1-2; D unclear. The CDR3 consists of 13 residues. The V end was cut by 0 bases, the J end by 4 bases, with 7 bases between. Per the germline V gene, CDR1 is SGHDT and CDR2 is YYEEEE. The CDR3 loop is CASSLEVSYGYTF. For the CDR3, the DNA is TGTGCCAGCAGCTTGGAGGTTAGCTATGGCTACACCTTC. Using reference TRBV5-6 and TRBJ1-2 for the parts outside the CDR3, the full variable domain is DAGVTQSPTHLIKTRGQQVTLRCSPKSGHDTVSWYQQALGQGPQFIFQYYEEEERQRGNFPDRFSGHQFPNYSSELNVNALLLGDSALYLCASSLEVSYGYTFGSGTRLTVV.

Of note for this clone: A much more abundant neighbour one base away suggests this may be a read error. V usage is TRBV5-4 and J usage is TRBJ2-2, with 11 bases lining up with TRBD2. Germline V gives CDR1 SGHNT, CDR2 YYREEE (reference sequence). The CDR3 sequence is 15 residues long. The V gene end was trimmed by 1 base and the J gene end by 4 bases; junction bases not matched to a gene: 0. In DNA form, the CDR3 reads TGTGCCAGCAGCTTGACTAGCGGGAGCACCGGGGAGCTGTTTTTT. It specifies CASSLTSGSTGELFF.

The CDR3 DNA is TGTGCCAGCACAACCTCTAGCCCAATACAAGAGACCCAGTACTTC. Its protein product is CASTTSSPIQETQYF. V gene TRBV28 combines with J gene TRBJ2-5; possibly TRBD2 for D (5 bases). Germline V gene data show CDR1 as MDHEN and CDR2 as SYDVKM. V shed 7 bases and J shed 2 bases, with 17 bases lying between them. The CDR3 totals 15 residues.